This TCR beta chain was sequenced in a study of regulatory T cells in long-lasting Graves disease. Whole-study findings and limits: Patients with persistent Graves' had lower TCR diversity than newly diagnosed patients.

There are 15 residues in the CDR3. Germline V gene data show CDR1 as MNHEY and CDR2 as SMNVEV (reference sequence). The V and J ends lost 0 bases and 3 bases respectively, with 8 bases between them. This clonotype has ten or more counts. The antigen remains undetermined. CDR3-region Arm-PCR and iRepertoire HTBI primers produced the TCR beta libraries. A single record per CDR3 protein comes from TCRdb applying MiXCR to the multiplex PCR reads. In the table there are 360,000 or so distinct CDR3 sequences, around 23% of which are singletons. Described time point: persistent/refractory GD, antithyroid drugs over 5 years with positive TRAb. Extracted RNA from PBMCs served as the source of the TCR library.

The material was peripheral blood mononuclear cells (PBMCs), obtained when the disease was refractory, from a patient treated with antithyroid drugs. V and J are TRBV27 and TRBJ2-2; D remains unclear. The clonotype was recovered from a woman in her 40s with Graves disease. The CDR3 here is CASSLSWLYTGELFF. DNA of the CDR3: TGTGCCAGCAGTTTATCATGGCTTTACACCGGGGAGCTGTTTTTT.